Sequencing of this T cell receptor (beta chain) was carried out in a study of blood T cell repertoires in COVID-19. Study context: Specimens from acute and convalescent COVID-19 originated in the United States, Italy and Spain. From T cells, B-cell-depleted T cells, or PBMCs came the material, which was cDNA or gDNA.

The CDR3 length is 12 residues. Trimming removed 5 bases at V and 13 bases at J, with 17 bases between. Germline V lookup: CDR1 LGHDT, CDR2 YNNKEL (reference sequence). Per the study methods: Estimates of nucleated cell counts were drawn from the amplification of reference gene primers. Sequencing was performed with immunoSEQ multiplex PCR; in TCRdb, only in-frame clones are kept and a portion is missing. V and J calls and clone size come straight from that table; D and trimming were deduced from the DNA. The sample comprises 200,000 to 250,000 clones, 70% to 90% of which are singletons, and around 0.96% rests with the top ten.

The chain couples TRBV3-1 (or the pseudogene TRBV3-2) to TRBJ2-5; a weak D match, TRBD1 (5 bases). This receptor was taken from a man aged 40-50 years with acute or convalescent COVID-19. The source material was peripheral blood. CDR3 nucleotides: TGTGCCAGCAGCTCCAGTCTCAGCAGGGTGTACTTC. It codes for CASSSSLSRVYF.